This T cell receptor beta chain was identified in a study of T cell repertoires in cytomegalovirus infection. About the research overall: Public TCR beta signatures were indicative of both CMV infection and a matching HLA type.

Findings and caveats of the study: CMV carriers having the relevant HLA were flagged by cumulative public TCR beta family frequency. HLA-C-restricted, CMV-specific TCR beta clonotypes were dominant ex vivo.

TCRdb re-analysed the reads in MiXCR, keeping a single row per CDR3 protein. The data contain some 350,000 distinct CDR3 sequences, over 15% of them singletons. The junction had 6 bases not matched to a gene; V was cut back by 6 bases and J by 7 bases. Germline V CDR1 and CDR2: MNHNY, SVGAGI (reference sequence). This CDR3 contains 14 residues. Points on this clonotype: The antigen remains undetermined.

This sequence originates from a human donor in good health (CMV status not recorded). Some clones in this sample may be carry-over from other donors' samples. The sample was PBMCs. The V and J genes are TRBV6-6 and TRBJ1-4; 9 positions agree with TRBD1. CDR3 sequence (DNA): TGTGCCAGCAGCTACCGGGACAGGGTTGAAAAACTGTTTTTT. This gives the protein CASSYRDRVEKLFF.